The rows below give T cell receptor beta chains drawn from one sample of a study of T cells in Graves' hyperthyroidism and ophthalmopathy. TCRdb re-analysed the multiplex PCR reads in MiXCR, keeping a single row per CDR3 protein. The sample contains 700,000 to 950,000 distinct CDR3 sequences, around a third of which appear only once. Sequences were obtained from blood. The receptors shown here come from a woman in her forties with Graves' hyperthyroidism. Each CDR3 is given with its conserved first and last residue. The order of the fields is D gene, clone size, V gene, J gene, CDR3 protein, CDR3 DNA. D genes are given only for firm matches. Not every row has a clone size; where given, it reads once, few, many or a size class.

TRBD1	NA	TRBV7-9	TRBJ1-6	CASRGTGVDSPLHF	TGTGCCAGCAGAGGGACAGGGGTAGATTCACCCCTCCACTTT
TRBD1	few	TRBV5-6	TRBJ2-7	CASSLDGTGATYEQYF	TGTGCCAGCAGCTTGGATGGGACAGGAGCTACCTACGAGCAGTACTTC
NA	many	TRBV7-3	TRBJ1-2	CASSLSGSGGAEGYTF	TGTGCCAGCAGCTTAAGTGGTTCCGGGGGCGCAGAAGGCTACACCTTC
NA	many	TRBV5-8	TRBJ1-1	CASSFSLEAFF	TGTGCCAGCAGCTTTTCGTTAGAAGCTTTCTTT
TRBD1	NA	TRBV27	TRBJ1-2	CASSKGQGVYGYTF	TGTGCCAGCAGTAAGGGACAGGGGGTTTATGGCTACACCTTC
NA	once	TRBV20-1	TRBJ2-7	CSARFVLVREPPYEQYF	TGCAGTGCTAGATTCGTTCTTGTCCGGGAGCCCCCCTACGAGCAGTACTTC
NA	many	TRBV7-2	TRBJ2-2	CASPPGTLATGELFF	TGTGCCAGTCCCCCCGGCACCTTAGCCACCGGGGAGCTGTTTTTT
NA	few	TRBV9	TRBJ1-5	CASSVRGGKSLNSNQPQHF	TGTGCCAGCAGCGTAAGGGGGGGCAAATCTCTTAATAGCAATCAGCCCCAGCATTTT
NA	NA	TRBV6-1	TRBJ2-2	CASSREWSTGELFF	TGTGCCAGCAGCAGGGAATGGAGCACCGGGGAGCTGTTTTTT
NA	NA	TRBV19	TRBJ1-2	CASGGELCASKAPCNYGYTF	NA
NA	NA	TRBV20-1	TRBJ1-1	CSPGINTEAFF	TGCAGCCCGGGGATCAACACTGAAGCTTTCTTT
NA	NA	TRBV7-3	TRBJ1-4	CASSPRGTDNEKLFF	TGTGCCAGCAGCCCCCGCGGGACGGATAATGAAAAACTGTTTTTT
NA	NA	TRBV24-1	TRBJ2-3	CATSDWSISTDTQYF	TGTGCCACCAGTGATTGGAGTATAAGCACAGATACGCAGTATTTT
NA	few	TRBV11-3	TRBJ2-2	CASSPQLDGELFF	TGTGCCAGCAGCCCACAGCTAGACGGGGAGCTGTTTTTT
TRBD1	NA	TRBV7-2	TRBJ1-1	CASSQQPGGQTEAFF	TGTGCCAGCAGCCAACAACCAGGGGGCCAGACTGAAGCTTTCTTT
TRBD1	many	TRBV7-2	TRBJ2-7	CASSLGGDRVDEQYF	TGTGCCAGCAGCTTAGGGGGGGACAGGGTGGACGAGCAGTACTTC
TRBD1	NA	TRBV29-1	TRBJ1-5	CSVDGQEIYSNQPQHF	TGCAGCGTTGATGGACAGGAGATATATAGCAATCAGCCCCAGCATTTT
NA	NA	TRBV6-5	TRBJ1-6	CASSYTQGLGNSPLHF	TGTGCCAGCAGTTACACCCAGGGTTTAGGTAATTCACCCCTCCACTTT
NA	many	TRBV7-9	TRBJ2-7	CASSLRGLGGSYEQYF	TGTGCCAGCAGCTTAAGGGGCCTAGGGGGAAGCTACGAGCAGTACTTC
NA	NA	TRBV4-2	TRBJ2-5	CASSHYVETQYF	TGTGCCAGCAGTCACTATGTAGAGACCCAGTACTTC
NA	once	TRBV2	TRBJ2-1	CASTWSSYNEQFF	TGTGCCAGCACCTGGAGCTCCTACAATGAGCAGTTCTTC
NA	many	TRBV15	TRBJ1-5	CATSGNNQPQHF	TGTGCCACCAGCGGGAACAATCAGCCCCAGCATTTT
NA	NA	TRBV9	TRBJ1-2	CASSVEGTGGFSYGYTF	TGTGCCAGCAGCGTAGAGGGGACGGGGGGGTTTAGCTATGGCTACACCTTC
NA	NA	TRBV14	TRBJ1-4	CASSRRSNEKLFF	TGTGCCAGCAGCCGGCGTTCTAATGAAAAACTGTTTTTT
NA	few	TRBV6-5	TRBJ1-1	CASSYGVADPPRAFF	TGTGCCAGCAGTTACGGCGTCGCCGATCCCCCTCGAGCTTTCTTT
TRBD1	many	TRBV19	TRBJ1-2	CASHIQGANYGYTF	TGTGCCAGTCACATCCAGGGGGCGAACTATGGCTACACCTTC
NA	few	TRBV19	TRBJ1-3	CAWAGLQGPGNTIYF	TGTGCCTGGGCCGGACTTCAGGGACCAGGAAACACCATATATTTT
NA	NA	TRBV3-1	TRBJ1-2	CASSPSVGANYGYTF	TGTGCCAGCAGCCCAAGCGTAGGGGCGAACTATGGCTACACCTTC
TRBD1	NA	TRBV30	TRBJ2-7	CACHRGSYEQYF	TGTGCCTGCCACAGGGGCTCCTACGAGCAGTACTTC
NA	many	TRBV9	TRBJ1-1	CASTSPGNTEAFF	TGTGCCAGCACATCACCGGGGAACACTGAAGCTTTCTTT
NA	many	TRBV5-1	TRBJ1-2	CASSLSWGTDGYTF	TGCGCCAGCAGCTTGTCGTGGGGGACCGATGGCTACACCTTC
NA	NA	TRBV7-9	TRBJ2-5	CASKEGSGPRAERETQYF	TGTGCCAGCAAAGAAGGGTCGGGGCCCCGGGCGGAACGAGAGACCCAGTACTTC
TRBD2	many	TRBV4-2	TRBJ2-5	CASSQGAGIWETQYF	TGTGCCAGCAGCCAAGGAGCGGGAATCTGGGAGACCCAGTACTTC